This T cell receptor beta chain appears in the sequencing data of a study of T cells in narcolepsy. Study in general: Enrolled donors included narcolepsy type 1 or type 2 patients and healthy controls.

Some clones are missing from TCRdb's copy, which holds only in-frame ones; the method was immunoSEQ multiplex PCR. This sample has around 32,000 clones; 82% occur once, and the top ten carry roughly 2.5%. Comment on this clone: Its antigen is unknown.

Study outcomes and limitations: Healthy controls reportedly lacked the autoreactive clonotypes serially found in patients' blood.

After removal of 4 bases from V and 6 bases from J, the junction contained 5 bases not matched to a gene. The CDR3 is 14 residues long. Germline CDR1 is SNHLY and CDR2 is FYNNEI. The sample consisted of CD45RA- memory CD4+ T cells from PBMCs. The chain has TRBV2 and TRBJ1-1; 10 bases line up with TRBD1. This TCR derives from a human donor with narcolepsy. CDR3 sequence (DNA): TGTGCCAGCAGTGCGGGACAGGGGTACCCTGAAGCTTTCTTT. Translation gives CASSAGQGYPEAFF.